The 14 T cell receptor beta chains in this list originate from one sample, sequenced in a study of T cell responses to AZD1222 COVID-19 vaccine. Using immunoSEQ multiplex PCR, the repertoire was profiled, and TCRdb retains in-frame clones only, with some absent. Of under 150,000 clones listed, roughly 91% are singletons. Sequencing used peripheral blood, obtained on day 0 of AZD1222 vaccination. The source is an adult in good health.

The chain employs TRBV7-2 and TRBJ1-5; TRBD1 matches at 8 bases. There are 13 residues in the CDR3. With 4 bases clipped from V and 7 bases from J, the junction kept 3 bases outside the gene matches. Germline V gene data show CDR1 as SGHTA and CDR2 as FQGNSA. The chain's CDR3 is CASSSGQGQPQHF. The CDR3 DNA is TGTGCCAGCAGCTCAGGACAGGGCCAGCCCCAGCATTTT.

The J gene is TRBJ2-1, the V gene TRBV7-5; the table's D gene call, TRBD2, was not cross checked with the DNA. TRBV7-5 is termed a pseudogene. The length of the CDR3 is 18 residues. The CDR3, as DNA: TGTGTCAGAAGCCCGCAGAAGGGCGGGAGGGCCCGCTACAATGAGCAGTTCTTC. Translation gives CVRSPQKGGRARYNEQFF.

V usage is TRBV5-5 and J usage is TRBJ2-5, with D perhaps TRBD1 (5 bases). CDR1 and CDR2 (germline): SGHKS, YYEKEE (reference sequence). The length of the CDR3 is 13 residues. Trimming removed 2 bases from V and 4 bases from J, with 9 bases in between. Here the CDR3 reads CASSFSQGETQYF. CDR3 sequence (DNA): TGTGCCAGCAGCTTCAGTCAGGGAGAGACCCAGTACTTC.

The chain carries TRBV6-6 and TRBJ1-6; 7 bases are shared with TRBD1. The germline gives CDR1 MNHNY, CDR2 SVGAGI (reference sequence). The CDR3 totals 16 residues. Losses at the gene ends were 5 bases for V and 6 bases for J; bases not matched to a gene: 10. For the CDR3, the DNA is TGTGCCAGCAGTAGCAAGGGGGCGATGGGTAATTCACCCCTCCACTTT. It specifies CASSSKGAMGNSPLHF.

This chain connects TRBV12-5 to TRBJ1-6; 12 bases line up with TRBD1. The trim removed 6 bases at V and 12 bases at J, leaving 18 bases unmatched. Germline loops: CDR1 LGHNT, CDR2 FRNRAP. The CDR3 consists of 18 residues. The CDR3 spells CASGLLWDRGQGMGPLHF. CDR3 DNA sequence: TGTGCTAGTGGCCTGCTATGGGACAGGGGGCAGGGTATGGGACCCCTCCACTTT.

The chain uses TRBV6-6 and TRBJ2-7; D is undetermined. This CDR3 spans 12 amino acids. Trimming shortened V by 0 bases and J by 4 bases, and 4 bases separated the two germline ends. Per germline, CDR1 MNHNY and CDR2 SVGAGI (reference sequence). CDR3 residues: CASSYSPYEQYF. CDR3 coding DNA: TGTGCCAGCAGTTACTCGCCATACGAGCAGTACTTC.

The gene calls are TRBV12-3 or TRBV12-4 and TRBJ1-6, with 7 bases matching TRBD1. V lost 6 bases to trimming and J lost 11 bases; unmatched junction nucleotides: 7. The CDR3 covers 13 residues. The CDR3 region is CASRGQNLAPLHF. The CDR3 DNA is TGTGCCAGCAGGGGACAGAATTTGGCACCCCTCCACTTT.

This chain links TRBV5-4 with TRBJ2-7; maybe TRBD2 (6 bases). Germline V gives CDR1 SGHNT, CDR2 YYREEE (reference sequence). The CDR3 is made up of 13 amino acids. V was cut by 4 bases and J by 3 bases, with 11 bases left in between. The CDR3 DNA reads TGTGCCAGCAGCAAAGGGACTTTCTACGAGCAGTACTTC. This encodes CASSKGTFYEQYF.

This chain links TRBV4-3 with TRBJ1-2; no clear D gene. Germline lookup yields CDR1 LGHNA and CDR2 YSLEER. The CDR3 runs to 13 residues. The V end was cut by 0 bases, the J end by 7 bases, with 9 bases between. In DNA, the CDR3 is TGCGCCAGCAGCCAAGAAGCTAGGGTTGGCTACACCTTC. It encodes CASSQEARVGYTF.

This chain joins TRBV10-3 and TRBJ1-2; D gene uncertain. Germline values: CDR1 ENHRY, CDR2 SYGVKD. This CDR3 is 15 amino acids long. Trimming took 4 bases from V and 0 from J, leaving 12 bases between them. For the CDR3, the DNA is TGTGCCATCAGTGTACAGACGTCGGCTAACTATGGCTACACCTTC. Protein product: CAISVQTSANYGYTF.

V and J are TRBV6-4 and TRBJ1-6; 9 positions agree with TRBD1. V lost 4 bases to trimming and J lost 10 bases; unmatched junction nucleotides: 2. The germline V gene encodes CDR1 MRHNA and CDR2 SNTAGT. This CDR3 has 13 amino acids. The CDR3 loop reads CASSGQGGSPLHF. CDR3 DNA: TGTGCCAGCAGTGGACAGGGGGGGTCACCCCTCCACTTT.

The chain uses TRBV4-3 and TRBJ2-3; D is possibly TRBD2 (5 bases). CDR1 and CDR2 from the germline V gene are LGHNA and YSLEER. The V gene lost 4 bases and the J gene lost 0 bases, with 14 bases spanning the gap. The length of the CDR3 is 16 residues. CDR3 amino acids: CASSPQLDPSTDTQYF. Here the CDR3 DNA reads TGCGCCAGCAGCCCCCAACTAGACCCTAGCACAGATACGCAGTATTTT.

The rearrangement joins TRBV6-5 to TRBJ2-1; a weak D match, TRBD2 (5 bases). The CDR3 contains 14 residues. Germline V gene data show CDR1 as MNHEY and CDR2 as SVGAGI. Trimming shortened V by 4 bases and J by 7 bases, and 14 bases separated the two germline ends. The CDR3 DNA reads as TGTGCCAGCAGTTCCTGGACTCGCTTGAATGAGCAGTTCTTC. Its translation: CASSSWTRLNEQFF.

The chain employs TRBV6-5 and TRBJ2-1; 8 bases are a match to TRBD1. The V and J ends lost 5 bases and 5 bases, in that order; junction bases with no gene match: 8. This CDR3 has 15 amino acids. Per the germline V gene, CDR1 is MNHEY and CDR2 is SVGAGI. The CDR3 reads CASSHGQGWDNEQFF. CDR3 nucleotides: TGTGCCAGCAGTCATGGACAGGGCTGGGACAATGAGCAGTTCTTC.